This T cell receptor (beta chain) was sequenced in a study of blood T cells in healthy people across ages. General study points: Diversity estimates drawn from one million T cells were deemed underestimates. The unsorted PBMCs prevented any conclusive comparison of naive versus antigen-experienced cells.

Points on this clonotype: Its matching antigen is unknown.

Alongside a J-beta primer mix, a sample-barcoded 5' primer served in a second PCR lasting about 7 to 12 cycles. Every molecule of cDNA carried a tag from a template-switch adaptor with 12 random nucleotides. Using its own MiXCR run on the 5' RACE reads, TCRdb lists one record per CDR3 protein. The table has approximately 940,000 distinct CDR3 sequences, roughly 52% seen once. V dropped 0 bases and J dropped 0 bases, with 6 bases sitting between them. CDR1 and CDR2 (germline): LGHNA, YSLEER. CDR3 size: 16 residues. The rearrangement links TRBV4-3 to TRBJ1-6; no definite D call. Material for sequencing was blood. The source is a man aged 30-40 years in good health. The CDR3 coding sequence is TGCGCCAGCAGCCAAGATCAGAGCTCCTATAATTCACCCCTCCACTTT. Protein: CASSQDQSSYNSPLHF.